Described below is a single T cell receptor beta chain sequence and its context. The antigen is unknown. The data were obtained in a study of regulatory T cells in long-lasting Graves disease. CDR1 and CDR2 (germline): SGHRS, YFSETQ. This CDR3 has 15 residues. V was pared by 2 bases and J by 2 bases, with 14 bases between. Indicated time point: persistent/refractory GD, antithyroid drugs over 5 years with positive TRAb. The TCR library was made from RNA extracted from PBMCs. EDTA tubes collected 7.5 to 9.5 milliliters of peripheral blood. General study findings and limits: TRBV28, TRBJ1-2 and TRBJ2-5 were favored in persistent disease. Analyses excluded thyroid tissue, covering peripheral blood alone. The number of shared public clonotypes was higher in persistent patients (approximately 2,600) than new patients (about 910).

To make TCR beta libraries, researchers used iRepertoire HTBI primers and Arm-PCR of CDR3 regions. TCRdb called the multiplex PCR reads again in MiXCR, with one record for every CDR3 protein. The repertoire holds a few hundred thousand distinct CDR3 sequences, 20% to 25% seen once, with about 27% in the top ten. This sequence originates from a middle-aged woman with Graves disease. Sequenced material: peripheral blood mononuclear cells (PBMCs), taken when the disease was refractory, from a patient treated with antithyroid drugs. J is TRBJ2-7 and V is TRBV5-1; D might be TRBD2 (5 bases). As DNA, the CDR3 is TGCGCCAGCAGCTTTGGAGGACTCCGGACCTACGAGCAGTACTTC. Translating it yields CASSFGGLRTYEQYF.